The present T cell receptor beta chain was sequenced within a study of Tregs in tolerant kidney transplant recipients. Sequencing was performed with immunoSEQ multiplex PCR; in TCRdb, only in-frame clones are kept and a portion is missing. This repertoire shows approximately 100,000 clones, 93% found once; its top ten account for 0.46%. Findings and caveats of the study: Findings come from small patient numbers and require larger validation. Tolerant patients' donor-specific Tregs expanded beyond overall Tregs, suggesting antigen-driven growth. Activated donor B cell expansion appeared to reveal the most relevant donor-specific TCRbeta repertoire.

Regarding this clone: Its specificity is unknown.

The sequencing here drew on CD4+ T cells from blood, taken before the transplant. The TCR was taken from a human donor who received a combined kidney and bone marrow transplant.

CDR3 amino acids: CASSPHGGRDRGFYEQYF. The CDR3 DNA sequence: TGTGCCAGCAGCCCACACGGGGGCCGGGACAGGGGGTTCTACGAGCAGTACTTC. This chain joins TRBV4-2 and TRBJ2-7; 11 nucleotides line up with TRBD1. CDR3 size: 18 residues. The trim removed 4 bases at V and 3 bases at J, leaving 14 bases unmatched. Germline CDR1 and CDR2: LGHNA and YNFKEQ.